The entry that follows covers one T cell receptor (beta chain) sequence. What it binds is not known. CDR1 SGHKS and CDR2 YYEKEE come from the germline V gene (reference sequence). The CDR3 is 14 residues long. The record originates from a study of post-analysis software for immune sequencing data. Study-wide background: Recorded subtypes: relapsing-remitting, secondary progressive, progressive-relapsing; some patients unannotated. Overall study results and limits: Compared with controls, patients had more of roughly 5 TRBV segments, including TRBV5-6, TRBV5-1 and TRBV20-1.

Unique molecular identifiers featured in each of the TCR beta cDNA libraries. TCRdb independently ran MiXCR on the PCR reads; one entry per CDR3 protein. The sample holds fewer than 900,000 distinct CDR3 sequences, 46% seen once. The chain is built from TRBV5-5 and TRBJ2-5, with 9 bases that match TRBD1. The J call may be incorrect, as the DNA end agrees better with TRBJ2-7. The TCR comes from a girl under 18 with multiple sclerosis. The sample comprised blood. The CDR3 sequence: CASSLDRGQGEQYF. CDR3 bases: TGTGCCAGCAGCTTGGACAGGGGGCAAGGCGAGCAGTACTTC.